This is a list of T cell receptor beta chains from one sample in a study of identical twins. TCRdb processed the 5' RACE reads anew with MiXCR; each CDR3 protein has one entry. The table shows around 250,000 distinct CDR3 sequences, with about 13% occurring only once. The same data also went into a second study, on yellow fever vaccine responses in identical twins.

The sample comprised memory (CD45RO+) T cells sorted from blood. The receptors stem from a woman between 18 and 29 years old in good health. CDR3s include the opening cysteine and the closing phenylalanine or tryptophan. The D gene is left open where the match is weak. Size is omitted from some rows. Given values are once, few, many or a class for expanded clones.

j_call d_call v_call clone_size cdr3_length cdr3_nt cdr3_aa
TRBJ2-1 - TRBV5-5 - 14 TGTGCCAGCGGGACCGGGGCCGGGGGCAATGAGCAGTTCTTC CASGTGAGGNEQFF
TRBJ2-2 TRBD1 TRBV7-2 many 14 TGTGCCAGCGGAACAGGGGTCCCCACCGGGGAGCTGTTTTTT CASGTGVPTGELFF
TRBJ2-7 TRBD1 TRBV28 few 14 TGTGCCAGCGTGAACAGGGGAAGCTCCTACGAGCAGTACTTC CASVNRGSSYEQYF
TRBJ1-5 TRBD1 TRBV7-8 - 17 TGTGCCAGCAGCAATTCCCGGGACAGGGGTCGCAATCAGCCCCAGCATTTT CASSNSRDRGRNQPQHF
TRBJ2-3 - TRBV18 once 13 TGTGCCAGCTCACCGTCGGGCACAGATACGCAGTATTTT CASSPSGTDTQYF
TRBJ2-5 - TRBV29-1 few 15 TGCAGCGTTGAAGGTTCCGGGAAAGCGGGTGAGACCCAGTACTTC CSVEGSGKAGETQYF
TRBJ2-3 TRBD2 TRBV7-2 - 16 TGTGCCAGCTCTCTGGGTGGCGGGAGGGCCCCAGATACGCAGTATTTT CASSLGGGRAPDTQYF
TRBJ2-2 TRBD1 TRBV5-1 many 16 TGCGCCAGCAGCACTCCCAGGGGGCAAGAGACCGGGGAGCTGTTTTTT CASSTPRGQETGELFF
TRBJ2-1 TRBD2 TRBV6-1 many 17 TGTGCCAGCAAGAGCGGGGGGGAGTTCGGGTCCTACAATGAGCAGTTCTTC CASKSGGEFGSYNEQFF
TRBJ2-5 - TRBV4-3 - 15 TGCGCCAGCAGCCAAGACGCACAGACCGCTTTACCCCAGTACTTC CASSQDAQTALPQYF
TRBJ2-7 - TRBV5-5 few 15 TGTGCCAGCAGCCATTCATTCACTGCTGGGTACGAGCAGTACTTC CASSHSFTAGYEQYF
TRBJ2-7 - TRBV5-6 few 13 TGTGCCAGCAGGGACAGTGTATCCTACGAGCAGTACTTC CASRDSVSYEQYF
TRBJ2-2 TRBD1 TRBV5-1 few 16 TGCGCCAGCAGCAAACCGGGACAGGGAGGTCCCGGGGAGCTGTTTTTT CASSKPGQGGPGELFF
TRBJ1-4 - TRBV7-2 - 16 TGTGCCAGCAGCTTATTCCCCCTAGGGACTAATGAAAAACTGTTTTTT CASSLFPLGTNEKLFF